What follows is one T cell receptor beta chain and its context. Its antigen is currently unknown. A multiplex PCR was run with 60 Vbeta primers and 13 Jbeta primers. Here immunoSEQ multiplex PCR was the method, and the copy in TCRdb shows in-frame clones only, minus some. This table has approximately 180,000 clones, over 70% appearing once. V lost 0 bases and J lost 3; bases outside the gene matches: 11. This CDR3 is 18 amino acids long. Germline CDR1 LGHNA, CDR2 YNFKEQ. The record originates from a study of cytomegalovirus exposure and HLA in healthy donors. Findings and caveats of the study: In an earlier analysis, in 587 donors, most V segments appeared productive either ~90% or ~30% of the time. TCR beta chains associated with HLA were, in a later analysis, more clonally expanded than equally common others.

This chain uses TRBV4-2 with TRBJ2-3; 8 positions match TRBD2. The sample taken for sequencing was PBMCs. This clonotype originated in a woman in her fifties or sixties in good health and CMV-seropositive. The CDR3 region is CASSQEGGGGGPTDTQYF. The CDR3 coding sequence is TGTGCCAGCAGCCAAGAAGGCGGGGGCGGGGGGCCGACAGATACGCAGTATTTT.